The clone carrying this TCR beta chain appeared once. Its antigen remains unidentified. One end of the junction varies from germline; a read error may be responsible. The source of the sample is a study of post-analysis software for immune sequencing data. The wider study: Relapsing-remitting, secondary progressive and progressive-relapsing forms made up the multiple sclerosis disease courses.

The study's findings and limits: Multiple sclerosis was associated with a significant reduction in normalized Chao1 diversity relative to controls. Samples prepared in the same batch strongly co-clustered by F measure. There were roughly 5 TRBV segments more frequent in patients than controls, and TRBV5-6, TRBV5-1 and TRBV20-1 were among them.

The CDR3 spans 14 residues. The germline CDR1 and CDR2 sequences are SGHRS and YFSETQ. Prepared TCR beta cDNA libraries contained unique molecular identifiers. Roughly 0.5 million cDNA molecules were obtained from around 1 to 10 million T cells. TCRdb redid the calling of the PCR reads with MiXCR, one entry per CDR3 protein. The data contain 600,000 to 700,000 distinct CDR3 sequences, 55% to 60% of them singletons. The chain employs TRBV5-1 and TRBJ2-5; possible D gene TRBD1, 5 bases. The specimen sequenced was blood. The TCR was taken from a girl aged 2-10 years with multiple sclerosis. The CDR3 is CASSLGVGQGTQYF. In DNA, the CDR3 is TGCGCCAGCAGCTTGGGTGTCGGACAAGGGACCCAGTACTTC.